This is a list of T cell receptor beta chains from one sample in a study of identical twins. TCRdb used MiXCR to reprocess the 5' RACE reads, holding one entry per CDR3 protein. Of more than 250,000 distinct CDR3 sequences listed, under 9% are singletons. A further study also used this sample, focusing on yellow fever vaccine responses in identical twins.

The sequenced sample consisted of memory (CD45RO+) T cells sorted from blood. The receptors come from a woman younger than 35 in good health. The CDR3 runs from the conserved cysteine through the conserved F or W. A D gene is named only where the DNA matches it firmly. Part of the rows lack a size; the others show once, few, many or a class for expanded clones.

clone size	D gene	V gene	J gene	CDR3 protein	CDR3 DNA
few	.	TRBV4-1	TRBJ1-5	CASSHLNQPQHF	TGCGCCAGCAGCCATCTAAATCAGCCCCAGCATTTT
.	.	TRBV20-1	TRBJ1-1	CSANPLAGTNTEAFF	TGCAGTGCTAATCCCCTGGCAGGGACTAACACTGAAGCTTTCTTT
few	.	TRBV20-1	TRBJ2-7	CSADPYGNSYEQYF	TGCAGTGCCGACCCTTACGGGAACTCCTACGAGCAGTACTTC
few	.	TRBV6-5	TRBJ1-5	CASSYRGGNQPQHF	TGTGCCAGCAGTTACAGGGGTGGCAATCAGCCCCAGCATTTT
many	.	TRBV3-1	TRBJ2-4	CASSRTGQKNIQYF	TGTGCCAGCAGCCGAACGGGACAAAAAAACATTCAGTACTTC
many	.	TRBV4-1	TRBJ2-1	CASSQVEAGHPYNEQFF	TGCGCCAGCAGCCAAGTTGAGGCGGGACACCCCTACAATGAGCAGTTCTTC
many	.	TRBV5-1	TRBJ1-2	CASSLDPKYGYTF	TGCGCCAGCAGCTTGGATCCGAAGTATGGCTACACCTTC
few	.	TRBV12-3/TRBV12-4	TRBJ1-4	CASSLRNEKLFF	TGTGCCAGCAGTTTACGAAATGAAAAACTGTTTTTT
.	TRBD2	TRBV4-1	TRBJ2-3	CASSARASGGTDTQYF	TGCGCCAGCAGCGCACGAGCTAGCGGGGGCACAGATACGCAGTATTTT
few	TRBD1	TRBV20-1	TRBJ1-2	CSANRPGGYDYGYTF	TGCAGTGCTAATCGGCCAGGGGGCTACGACTATGGCTACACCTTC
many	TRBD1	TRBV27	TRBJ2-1	CASSRGLDRGLLLYNEQFF	TGTGCCAGCAGTCGAGGGTTGGACAGGGGCCTTCTACTATACAATGAGCAGTTCTTC
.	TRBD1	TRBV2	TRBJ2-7	CASSERPTGPPYEQYF	TGTGCCAGCAGTGAAAGGCCGACAGGGCCCCCCTACGAGCAGTACTTC
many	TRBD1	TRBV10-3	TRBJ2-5	CAISDPPQGKRRETQYF	TGTGCCATCAGTGACCCCCCACAGGGGAAAAGAAGGGAGACCCAGTACTTC
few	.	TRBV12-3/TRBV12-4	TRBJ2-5	CASRRREETQYF	TGTGCCAGCAGACGGCGCGAAGAGACCCAGTACTTC
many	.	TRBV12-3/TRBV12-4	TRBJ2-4	CASSLRQGLAKNIQYF	TGTGCCAGCAGTTTACGGCAGGGGTTAGCCAAAAACATTCAGTACTTC
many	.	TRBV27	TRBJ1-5	CASRSLLGERQPQHF	TGTGCCAGCAGATCACTCCTAGGGGAGCGGCAGCCCCAGCATTTT
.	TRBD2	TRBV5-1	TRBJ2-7	CASSLVRAGGPSYEQYF	TGCGCCAGCAGCTTGGTCCGGGCGGGAGGGCCTTCCTACGAGCAGTACTTC
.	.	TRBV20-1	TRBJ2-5	CSANRQPAETQYF	TGCAGTGCTAACAGACAGCCAGCGGAGACCCAGTACTTC
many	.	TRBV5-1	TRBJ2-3	CASSFGRGIGDTQYF	TGCGCCAGCAGCTTCGGGCGGGGCATAGGAGATACGCAGTATTTT
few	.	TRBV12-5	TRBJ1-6	CASGREGGLPLHF	TGTGCTAGTGGTCGGGAGGGGGGTTTACCCCTCCACTTT
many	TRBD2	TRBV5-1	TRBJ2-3	CASSLATSGTQYF	TGCGCCAGCAGCTTGGCCACTAGCGGTACGCAGTATTTT
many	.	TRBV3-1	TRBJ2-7	CASSRAYEQYF	TGTGCCAGCAGCCGAGCTTACGAGCAGTACTTC
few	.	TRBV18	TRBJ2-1	CASSPNAPGRVGYNEQFF	TGTGCCAGCTCGCCCAACGCCCCCGGCAGGGTTGGCTACAATGAGCAGTTCTTC
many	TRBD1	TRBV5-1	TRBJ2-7	CASSRGQVPYEQYF	TGCGCCAGCAGCAGGGGACAGGTTCCCTACGAGCAGTACTTC
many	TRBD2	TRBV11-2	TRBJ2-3	CASSPGLAGNTQYF	TGTGCCAGCAGCCCGGGACTAGCGGGAAATACGCAGTATTTT
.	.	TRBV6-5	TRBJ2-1	CASSSMTEFSNEQFF	TGTGCCAGCAGTTCCATGACTGAATTTTCCAATGAGCAGTTCTTC
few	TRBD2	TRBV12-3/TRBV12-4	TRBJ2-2	CASRPSGGNTGELFF	TGTGCCAGCAGGCCTAGCGGGGGAAACACCGGGGAGCTGTTTTTT
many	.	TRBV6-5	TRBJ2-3	CASSIREISTDTQYF	TGTGCCAGCAGTATACGGGAGATCAGCACAGATACGCAGTATTTT
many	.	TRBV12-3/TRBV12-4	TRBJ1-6	CASSLAGAESPLHF	TGTGCCAGCAGTTTAGCGGGGGCGGAATCACCCCTCCACTTT
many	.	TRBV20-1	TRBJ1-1	CSARGWAHTEAFF	TGCAGTGCTAGAGGGTGGGCCCACACTGAAGCTTTCTTT
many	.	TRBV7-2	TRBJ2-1	CASSKGTPGGNEQFF	TGTGCCAGCAGCAAGGGGACCCCCGGGGGTAATGAGCAGTTCTTC
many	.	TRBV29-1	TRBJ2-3	CSVRGKDTQYF	TGCAGCGTTAGGGGGAAGGATACGCAGTATTTT
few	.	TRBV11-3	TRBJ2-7	CASSSDGPPGEQYF	TGTGCCAGCAGCTCAGATGGGCCCCCCGGCGAGCAGTACTTC
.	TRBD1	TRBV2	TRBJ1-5	CASSKGQGINQPQHF	TGTGCCAGCAGTAAGGGACAGGGTATCAATCAGCCCCAGCATTTT
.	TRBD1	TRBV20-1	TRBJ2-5	CSARAPGDRVRETQYF	TGCAGTGCTAGAGCCCCCGGGGACAGGGTGAGAGAGACCCAGTACTTC
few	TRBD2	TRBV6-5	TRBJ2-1	CASSSQRVVDLAGHNEQFF	TGTGCCAGCAGTTCGCAACGGGTGGTGGACTTAGCGGGTCACAATGAGCAGTTCTTC
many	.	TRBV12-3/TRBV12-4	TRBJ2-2	CASSLASLSGELFF	TGTGCCAGCAGTTTAGCCTCCCTTTCCGGGGAGCTGTTTTTT
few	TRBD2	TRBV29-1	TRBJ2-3	CSGASGLHTDTQYF	TGCAGCGGGGCTAGCGGGTTACACACAGATACGCAGTATTTT
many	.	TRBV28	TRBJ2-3	CASSSLGKDGTDTQYF	TGTGCCAGCAGTTCCCTCGGGAAAGATGGGACAGATACGCAGTATTTT
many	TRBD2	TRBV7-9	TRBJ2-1	CASSLVAGAYNEQFF	TGTGCCAGCAGCTTAGTGGCGGGGGCCTACAATGAGCAGTTCTTC
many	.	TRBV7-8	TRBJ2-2	CASSARQGGITGELFF	TGTGCCAGCAGCGCCCGACAGGGAGGGATCACCGGGGAGCTGTTTTTT
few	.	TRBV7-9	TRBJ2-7	CASSSRGGSDEQYF	TGTGCCAGCAGCTCTAGGGGGGGGTCCGACGAGCAGTACTTC
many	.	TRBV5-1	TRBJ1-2	CASSLTGYGYTF	TGCGCCAGCAGCTTGACCGGCTATGGCTACACCTTC
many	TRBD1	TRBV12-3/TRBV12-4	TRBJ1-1	CASSSRDRGNEAFF	TGTGCCAGCAGTTCTAGGGACAGGGGTAACGAAGCTTTCTTT
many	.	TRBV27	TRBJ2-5	CASSQTRNQETQYF	TGTGCCAGCAGCCAGACAAGAAACCAAGAGACCCAGTACTTC
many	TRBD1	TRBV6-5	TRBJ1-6	CASSYAGQGNNSPLHF	TGTGCCAGCAGTTACGCGGGACAGGGGAACAATTCACCCCTCCACTTT